This T cell receptor (beta chain) emerged from a study of human T cells and chemical hapten exposure. Study-wide background: Sensitization applied 2% DPC to around 2 cm by around 2 cm of upper inner arm skin.

TCRdb reanalysed the RACE reads using MiXCR and keeps one entry per CDR3 protein. The table includes some 94,000 distinct CDR3 sequences, 9.5% to 15% detected once. In its sample, this clonotype was seen a few times. CDR1 and CDR2 (germline): SGDLS, YYNGEE. The length of the CDR3 is 17 residues. The V end lost 3 bases, the J end lost 1 base, and 14 bases lay between the germline ends. The time point is: patch test 1, 2 weeks after DPC sensitization. Treatment here: therapeutic diphenylcyclopropenone sensitization with weekly scalp DPC. The receptor was derived from a woman between 40 and 55 years old with alopecia areata. Some clones in this sample may be carry-over from other donors' samples. The starting material was whole blood, obtained in connection with sensitization to the hapten diphenylcyclopropenone (DPC). The rearrangement joins TRBV9 to TRBJ2-6, with no clear D. CDR3 sequence (DNA): TGTGCCAGCAGCGGAGGAGTATCTACATCTGGGGCCAACGTCCTGACTTTC. It yields the protein CASSGGVSTSGANVLTF.